Listed here are 18 T cell receptor beta chains from one sample, sequenced in a study of blood T cell repertoires in COVID-19. Clones were sequenced by immunoSEQ multiplex PCR, and TCRdb holds only the in-frame ones, with some missing. The sample yields around 23,000 clones, about nine tenths seen once. The sample was peripheral blood. All receptors derive from a man aged 45-60 years with active COVID-19.

This chain uses TRBV27 with TRBJ2-1; a possible D gene is TRBD1 (5 bases). Trimming stripped 6 bases from V and 3 bases from J, with 12 bases between. The CDR3 has 14 amino acids. CDR1 is MNHEY and CDR2 is SMNVEV in the germline V gene (reference sequence). For the CDR3, the DNA is TGTGCCAGCAGAGGACATACTCTCTACAATGAGCAGTTCTTC. Its translation: CASRGHTLYNEQFF.

The gene calls are TRBV4-1 and TRBJ2-1; TRBD1 matches at 10 bases. Trimming removed 0 bases from V and 0 bases from J; junction bases left unmatched: 5. Germline-derived CDR1 and CDR2 are MGHRA and YSYEKL. The CDR3 loop spans 18 amino acids. Here the CDR3 DNA reads TGCGCCAGCAGCCAAGAGGGACAGGGGCCCGGCTCCTACAATGAGCAGTTCTTC. This translates into CASSQEGQGPGSYNEQFF.

The rearrangement joins TRBV19 to TRBJ1-4; 8 bases map to TRBD1. Looked up from germline, CDR1 is LNHDA and CDR2 is SQIVND (reference sequence). J lost 2 bases, V lost 1 base, and 6 bases had no gene match. This CDR3 comprises 17 residues. The CDR3 DNA sequence: TGTGCCAGTAGTATAGTGCAGGGGGCGCGCACTAATGAAAAACTGTTTTTT. It is translated as CASSIVQGARTNEKLFF.

The CDR3 coding sequence is TGTGCCAGCAGTGTCTCAGGGTCCTATAATTCACCCCTCCACTTT. The encoded protein is CASSVSGSYNSPLHF. The rearrangement uses TRBV2 and TRBJ1-6, with D tentatively TRBD1 (5 bases). Germline CDR1 and CDR2: SNHLY and FYNNEI. V dropped 4 bases and J dropped 1 base, with 8 bases sitting between them. The CDR3 has 15 amino acids.

The chain couples TRBV19 to TRBJ2-1, with a tentative D call TRBD1 (5 bases). Per germline, CDR1 LNHDA and CDR2 SQIVND (reference sequence). The CDR3 loop spans 15 amino acids. V was cut by 7 bases and J by 2 bases, with 15 bases left in between. The CDR3 sequence is CASNPTGSAYNEQFF. The CDR3 region has the DNA TGTGCCAGTAACCCCACAGGTTCGGCCTACAATGAGCAGTTCTTC.

This chain links TRBV5-1 with TRBJ2-7, with 9 positions matching TRBD1. CDR1 SGHRS and CDR2 YFSETQ come from the germline V gene. The ends lost 4 bases at V and 2 bases at J; junction bases unmatched: 4. The CDR3 sequence is 14 residues long. CDR3 amino acids: CASSAGTGPYEQYF. The CDR3 DNA is TGCGCCAGCAGCGCCGGGACAGGGCCCTACGAGCAGTACTTC.

V usage is TRBV6-4 and J usage is TRBJ1-5, with a possible D match to TRBD1 (5 bases). The CDR3 covers 13 residues. The V end was cut by 3 bases, the J end by 3 bases, with 6 bases between. CDR1 and CDR2 (germline): MRHNA, SNTAGT. CDR3 in amino acids: CASSEDNNQPQHF. DNA of the CDR3: TGTGCCAGCAGTGAGGACAACAATCAGCCCCAGCATTTT.

This rearrangement joins TRBV27 to TRBJ1-3; D is unresolved. Germline lookup yields CDR1 MNHEY and CDR2 SMNVEV (reference sequence). Trimming stripped 5 bases from V and 2 bases from J, with 22 bases between. The CDR3 length is 18 residues. The CDR3 loop reads CASSPNFWATSPGNTIYF. DNA for the CDR3: TGTGCCAGCAGTCCCAACTTCTGGGCGACAAGCCCTGGAAACACCATATATTTT.

The rearrangement links TRBV7-8 to TRBJ2-3; maybe TRBD2 (5 bases). Germline V gene data show CDR1 as SGHVS and CDR2 as FQNEAQ. Trimming took 5 bases from V and 2 from J, leaving 14 bases between them. CDR3 length: 15 amino acids. CDR3 DNA: TGTGCCAGCAGCCTTATAAGAGGGCACACAGATACGCAGTATTTT. This sequence encodes CASSLIRGHTDTQYF.

This rearrangement joins TRBV5-5 to TRBJ1-2; D call uncertain. The length of the CDR3 is 16 residues. Germline loops: CDR1 SGHKS, CDR2 YYEKEE (reference sequence). The germline V and J ends were trimmed by 0 bases and 0 bases, with 12 bases remaining between them. In DNA form, the CDR3 reads TGTGCCAGCAGCTTGGGTCACAGTCCCTCTAACTATGGCTACACCTTC. Translation gives CASSLGHSPSNYGYTF.

J is TRBJ1-6 and V is TRBV5-6, with 7 positions matching TRBD1. This CDR3 has 15 amino acids. CDR1 and CDR2 (germline): SGHDT, YYEEEE. With V trimmed by 4 bases and J by 9 bases, 10 bases remained unmatched. CDR3 region: CASSRGQRGGSPLHF. CDR3 coding DNA: TGTGCCAGCAGCAGGGGACAGAGGGGTGGTTCACCCCTCCACTTT.

J is TRBJ2-3 and V is TRBV9, with TRBD2 as a possible D gene (6 bases). The V gene's germline CDR1 is SGDLS and CDR2 YYNGEE. The CDR3 is 15 residues long. The V gene lost 3 bases and the J gene lost 3 bases, with 14 bases spanning the gap. CDR3: CASSADRLGTDTQYF. As DNA, the CDR3 is TGTGCCAGCAGCGCCGACCGACTAGGGACAGATACGCAGTATTTT.

The rearrangement uses TRBV28 and TRBJ2-1, with D possibly being TRBD1 (6 bases). Trimming shortened V by 10 bases and J by 3 bases, and 16 bases separated the two germline ends. The CDR3 contains 14 residues. Per the germline V gene, CDR1 is MDHEN and CDR2 is SYDVKM. CDR3 protein: CATWGLAHYNEQFF. The CDR3 DNA is TGTGCCACCTGGGGGCTAGCTCACTACAATGAGCAGTTCTTC.

CDR3 bases: TGTGCCAGCAGCTCCTACTCGGACAGGGGGATCCTTATTGGCTATGGCTACACCTTC. Encoded protein: CASSSYSDRGILIGYGYTF. This sequence joins TRBV6-2 or TRBV6-3 and TRBJ1-2; 10 bases are a match to TRBD1. The CDR3 has 19 amino acids. J gave up 4 bases and V 6 bases, and 20 bases lay outside the gene matches. The germline V gene has CDR1 MNHEY and CDR2 SVGEGT.

This chain links TRBV19 with TRBJ1-5, with D perhaps TRBD1 (5 bases). V was trimmed by 4 bases and J by 0 bases, leaving 10 bases between them. The CDR3 covers 15 residues. Per the germline V gene, CDR1 is LNHDA and CDR2 is SQIVND (reference sequence). In DNA form, the CDR3 reads TGTGCCAGTAGTACCTTGACAGTTAGCAATCAGCCCCAGCATTTT. Translation gives CASSTLTVSNQPQHF.

This clone was seen a handful of times. V usage is TRBV10-1 and J usage is TRBJ2-7, with 15 bases that match TRBD2. Trimming at V came to 7 bases and at J to 0 bases, leaving 13 bases not matched to a gene. This CDR3 has 19 amino acids. The germline V gene has CDR1 WNHNN and CDR2 SYGVQD (reference sequence). This CDR3 reads CASTENGTSGRTSSYEQYV. For the CDR3, the DNA is TGCGCCAGCACCGAGAATGGGACTAGCGGGAGGACAAGCTCCTACGAGCAGTACGTC.

V gene TRBV9 combines with J gene TRBJ1-1; D perhaps matches TRBD1 (6 bases). There are 15 residues in the CDR3. V was trimmed by 3 bases and J by 3 bases, leaving 15 bases between them. Germline lookup yields CDR1 SGDLS and CDR2 YYNGEE. The DNA of the CDR3 is TGTGCCAGCAGCGAACCGGGACACAATTACACTGAAGCTTTCTTT. This codes for CASSEPGHNYTEAFF.

The J gene is TRBJ2-1, the V gene TRBV6-1, with D unresolved. CDR3 length: 15 amino acids. The V end was cut by 1 base, the J end by 0 bases, with 7 bases between. Germline loops: CDR1 MNHNS, CDR2 SASEGT. CDR3 nucleotides: TGTGCCAGCAGTGAAGGCAGTCTCTCCTACAATGAGCAGTTCTTC. Protein sequence: CASSEGSLSYNEQFF.